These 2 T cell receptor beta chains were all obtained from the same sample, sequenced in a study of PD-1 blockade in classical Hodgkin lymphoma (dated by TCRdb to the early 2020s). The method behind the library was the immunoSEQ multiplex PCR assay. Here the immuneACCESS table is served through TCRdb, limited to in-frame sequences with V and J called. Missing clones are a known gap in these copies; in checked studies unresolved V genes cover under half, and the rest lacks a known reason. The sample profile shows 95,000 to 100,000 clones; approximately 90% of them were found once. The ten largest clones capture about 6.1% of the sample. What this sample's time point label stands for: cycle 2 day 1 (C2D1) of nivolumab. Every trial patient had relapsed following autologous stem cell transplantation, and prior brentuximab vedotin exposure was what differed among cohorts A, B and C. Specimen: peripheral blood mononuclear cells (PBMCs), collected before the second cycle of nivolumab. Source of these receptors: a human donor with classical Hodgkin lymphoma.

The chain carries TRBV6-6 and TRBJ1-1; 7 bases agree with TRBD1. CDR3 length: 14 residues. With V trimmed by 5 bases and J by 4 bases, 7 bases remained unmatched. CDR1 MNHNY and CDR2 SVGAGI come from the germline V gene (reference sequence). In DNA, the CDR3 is TGTGCCAGCAGTCTCAGGGGGGCCACCACTGAAGCTTTCTTT. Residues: CASSLRGATTEAFF.

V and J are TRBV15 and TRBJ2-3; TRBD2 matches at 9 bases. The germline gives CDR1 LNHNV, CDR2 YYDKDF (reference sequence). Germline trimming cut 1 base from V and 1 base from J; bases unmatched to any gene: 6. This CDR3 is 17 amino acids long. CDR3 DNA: TGTGCCACCAGCAGAGGAGGGGCTAGCGGGGGCACAGATACGCAGTATTTT. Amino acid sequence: CATSRGGASGGTDTQYF.